A selection of T cell receptor beta chains follows, all from one sample in a study of cytomegalovirus exposure and HLA in healthy donors. TCRdb's table, derived via immunoSEQ multiplex PCR, lists solely in-frame clones and lacks some. This table holds about 140,000 clones, roughly four fifths found once. The sample consisted of PBMCs. These receptors all come from a man aged 35 to 55 in good health and CMV-seropositive. The CDR3 runs from the conserved cysteine through the conserved F or W. Each record gives: V gene, D gene, clone size, J gene, CDR3 protein, CDR3 DNA. D genes are given only for firm matches. Expanded clones get a size class; other rows say once, few or many, or leave the size out.

TRBV27,TRBD1,-,TRBJ1-1,CASSFRQGTEAFF,TGTGCCAGCAGTTTCCGACAGGGGACTGAAGCTTTCTTT
TRBV6-9,-,-,TRBJ1-2,CASSYPRYGYTF,TGTGCCAGCAGTTATCCCCGCTATGGCTACACCTTC
TRBV6-6,-,-,TRBJ1-2,CASSYSAKYGGYTF,TGTGCCAGCAGTTACTCGGCAAAGTATGGTGGCTACACCTTC
TRBV12-5,-,-,TRBJ1-1,CASGLGGLLNTEAFF,TGTGCTAGTGGTTTGGGGGGACTTCTGAACACTGAAGCTTTCTTT
TRBV7-7,TRBD1,few,TRBJ2-5,CASSIGTGQETQYF,TGTGCCAGCAGCATCGGGACAGGGCAGGAGACCCAGTACTTC
TRBV5-5,-,-,TRBJ1-1,CASSLDQNVNTEAFF,TGTGCCAGCAGCTTGGATCAAAATGTGAACACTGAAGCTTTCTTT
TRBV13,TRBD2,-,TRBJ2-3,CASSPLALADSGSTDTQYF,TGTGCCAGCAGCCCACTCGCCCTAGCGGACTCCGGGAGCACAGATACGCAGTATTTT
TRBV7-6,TRBD2,-,TRBJ2-2,CASSQGTSGSTNTGELFF,TGTGCCAGCAGCCAAGGGACTAGCGGGAGCACGAACACCGGGGAGCTGTTTTTT
TRBV5-1,TRBD2,once,TRBJ2-1,CASSLIALAGADEQFF,TGCGCCAGCAGCTTGATTGCACTAGCGGGAGCCGATGAGCAGTTCTTC
TRBV19,TRBD1,-,TRBJ1-3,CASTSLLGRGLSGNTIYF,TGTGCCTCCACCTCTCTACTAGGCAGGGGGCTTTCTGGAAACACCATATATTTT
TRBV5-1,-,-,TRBJ2-7,CASSLGPGDLSEQYF,TGCGCCAGCAGCTTGGGGCCAGGGGATTTGTCCGAGCAGTACTTC
TRBV7-3,-,once,TRBJ1-4,CASSLGGANEKLFF,TGTGCCAGCAGCTTAGGGGGGGCTAATGAAAAACTGTTTTTT
TRBV7-8,-,-,TRBJ1-2,CASSLQGTLPNYGYTF,TGTGCCAGCAGCTTACAGGGAACCTTACCAAACTATGGCTACACCTTC
TRBV5-5,TRBD1,-,TRBJ1-2,CASSEGDRAGYTF,TGTGCCAGCAGCGAAGGGGACAGGGCTGGCTACACCTTC
TRBV10-2,TRBD1,-,TRBJ1-5,CASRSGGQGNQPQHF,TGCGCCAGCAGGTCGGGTGGACAGGGGAATCAGCCCCAGCATTTT
TRBV2,-,-,TRBJ1-1,CASSVRQGTFF,TGTGCCAGCAGTGTACGGCAGGGGACTTTCTTT
TRBV5-5,TRBD1,-,TRBJ1-2,CASSLGTGVYGYTF,TGTGCCAGCAGCCTCGGGACAGGGGTCTACGGCTACACCTTC
TRBV19,-,few,TRBJ1-5,CASSIELSGLQPQHF,TGTGCCAGTAGTATAGAGTTGTCAGGGCTTCAGCCCCAGCATTTT
TRBV5-1,TRBD1,once,TRBJ1-2,CASSPGTGTVYTF,TGCGCCAGCAGCCCTGGGACAGGGACTGTCTACACCTTC
TRBV9,-,-,TRBJ1-1,CASSVSRDTEAFF,TGTGCCAGCAGCGTATCGAGGGACACTGAAGCTTTCTTT
TRBV7-8,-,-,TRBJ2-2,CASSLRTGQSNTGELFF,TGTGCCAGCAGCTTAAGAACAGGACAATCGAACACCGGGGAGCTGTTTTTT
TRBV5-1,TRBD2,-,TRBJ2-7,CASSLVQAGGREQYF,TGCGCCAGCAGCTTGGTCCAAGCGGGAGGGCGGGAGCAGTACTTC
TRBV18,-,-,TRBJ1-1,CASSPPGSTEAFF,TGTGCCAGCTCACCACCCGGGAGCACTGAAGCTTTCTTT
TRBV27,TRBD1,-,TRBJ2-7,CASSLVLGTGAHEQYF,TGTGCCAGCAGTTTGGTTCTAGGGACAGGGGCCCACGAGCAGTACTTC
TRBV30,-,-,TRBJ2-2,CACPIGDLGTGELFF,TGTGCCTGCCCTATCGGTGACTTGGGCACCGGGGAGCTGTTTTTT
TRBV19,-,-,TRBJ2-5,CASSNRRGETQYF,TGTGCCAGTAGCAACCGGAGGGGAGAGACCCAGTACTTC
TRBV11-2,TRBD1,-,TRBJ1-1,CASSRGQSNTEAFF,TGTGCCAGCAGCAGGGGACAGTCGAACACTGAAGCTTTCTTT
TRBV6-1,-,-,TRBJ2-7,CASSNGQTYEQYF,TGTGCCAGCAGTAATGGACAGACCTACGAGCAGTACTTC
TRBV19,-,-,TRBJ1-1,CASSIQGSGNTEAFF,TGTGCCAGTAGTATACAGGGTTCAGGAAACACTGAAGCTTTCTTT
TRBV12-5,TRBD2,-,TRBJ2-1,CASGLWRGVGYNEQFF,TGTGCTAGTGGTTTGTGGCGGGGGGTGGGCTACAATGAGCAGTTCTTC
TRBV2,-,few,TRBJ2-3,CASSEASGPLTDTQYF,TGTGCCAGCAGTGAAGCCTCAGGGCCCCTCACAGATACGCAGTATTTT
TRBV7-9,-,-,TRBJ1-2,CASGTTGGGGYTF,TGTGCCAGCGGTACGACAGGCGGGGGAGGCTACACCTTC
TRBV7-2,-,-,TRBJ1-1,CASSFFSQGAEAFF,TGTGCCAGCAGCTTCTTCTCGCAGGGCGCTGAAGCTTTCTTT
TRBV4-1,TRBD2,-,TRBJ2-7,CASSQARAGLAKHEQYF,TGCGCCAGCAGCCAAGCACGTGCGGGACTAGCGAAACACGAGCAGTACTTC
TRBV6-5,-,-,TRBJ1-1,CASSSLYSPQAFF,TGTGCCAGCAGCTCACTCTACAGCCCCCAAGCTTTCTTT
TRBV6-1,TRBD1,-,TRBJ1-5,CASTGTGGRNQPQHF,TGTGCCAGCACGGGGACAGGGGGACGCAATCAGCCCCAGCATTTT
TRBV9,-,-,TRBJ2-7,CASSPGVQSSYEQYF,TGTGCCAGCAGCCCCGGGGTCCAAAGCTCCTACGAGCAGTACTTC
TRBV4-1,-,once,TRBJ1-4,CASSQAQTTNEKLFF,TGCGCCAGCAGCCAAGCACAGACAACTAATGAAAAACTGTTTTTT
TRBV9,-,-,TRBJ1-6,CASSVEGSNNSPLHF,TGTGCCAGCAGCGTAGAAGGGAGTAATAATTCACCCCTCCACTTT
TRBV7-9,-,-,TRBJ2-5,CASSLGKQLYQETQYF,TGTGCCAGCAGCTTAGGAAAACAGTTGTACCAAGAGACCCAGTACTTC
TRBV4-3,-,once,TRBJ2-3,CASSQGQWGTDTQYF,TGCGCCAGCAGCCAAGGACAGTGGGGCACAGATACGCAGTATTTT
TRBV9,TRBD1,-,TRBJ1-1,CASSVDGQGGAFF,TGTGCCAGCAGCGTAGACGGACAGGGGGGCGCTTTCTTT
TRBV7-8,-,-,TRBJ1-5,CASSRRQVSGYNQPQHF,TGTGCCAGCAGTCGTAGACAGGTGTCAGGGTATAATCAGCCCCAGCATTTT
TRBV5-4,-,-,TRBJ2-3,CASSPGGYFTDTQYF,TGTGCCAGCAGTCCGGGTGGATATTTCACAGATACGCAGTATTTT
TRBV25-1,TRBD1,once,TRBJ1-2,CASKGTGGRYGYTF,TGTGCCAGCAAGGGGACAGGGGGACGCTATGGCTACACCTTC
TRBV9,-,few,TRBJ2-7,CASSEGLSYEQYF,TGTGCCAGCAGCGAGGGGCTCTCCTACGAGCAGTACTTC
TRBV5-5,-,-,TRBJ1-6,CASSLEGDNSPLHF,TGTGCCAGCAGCTTGGAGGGGGATAATTCACCCCTCCACTTT
TRBV29-1,-,-,TRBJ2-1,CSPRRGNEQFF,TGCAGCCCCCGACGGGGGAATGAGCAGTTCTTC
TRBV16,-,-,TRBJ1-5,CASSQLAQDSNQPQHF,TGTGCCAGCAGCCAATTAGCCCAAGATAGCAATCAGCCCCAGCATTTT
TRBV7-7,-,few,TRBJ2-1,CASSLDPYYEQFF,TGTGCTAGCAGCTTAGATCCCTATTATGAGCAGTTCTTC
TRBV18,-,-,TRBJ1-5,CASSTRQGSPQPQHF,TGTGCCAGCTCAACCAGGCAGGGGAGTCCTCAGCCCCAGCATTTT
TRBV19,-,once,TRBJ1-2,CASSIAGTNYGYTF,TGTGCCAGTAGTATAGCAGGGACTAACTATGGCTACACCTTC
TRBV7-8,-,-,TRBJ1-4,CASSQQPTNEKLFF,TGTGCCAGCAGCCAACAGCCAACTAATGAAAAACTGTTTTTT
TRBV6-1,-,-,TRBJ1-4,CASSGSTGNSGEKLFF,TGTGCCAGCAGTGGATCCACAGGGAACTCGGGAGAAAAACTGTTTTTT
TRBV18,-,-,TRBJ1-1,CASSREESATEAFF,TGTGCCAGCTCACGCGAGGAGTCGGCCACTGAAGCTTTCTTT
TRBV10-3,-,-,TRBJ2-4,CAISEKGQLAKNIQYF,TGTGCCATCAGTGAGAAGGGGCAACTAGCCAAAAACATTCAGTACTTC
TRBV19,TRBD2,-,TRBJ2-1,CASSILAGGQVEQFF,TGTGCCAGTAGTATACTAGCGGGGGGGCAGGTTGAACAGTTCTTC
TRBV5-1,TRBD1,-,TRBJ1-2,CASSLGQGDYTF,TGCGCCAGCAGCTTAGGACAGGGTGACTACACCTTC
TRBV6-4,TRBD2,-,TRBJ2-1,CASSEGGGSYNEQFF,TGTGCCAGCAGTGAGGGGGGGGGATCCTACAATGAGCAGTTCTTC
TRBV7-2,TRBD1,-,TRBJ1-2,CASSRYRTGGQGYTF,TGTGCCAGCAGCCGATATCGAACAGGGGGCCAAGGCTACACCTTC